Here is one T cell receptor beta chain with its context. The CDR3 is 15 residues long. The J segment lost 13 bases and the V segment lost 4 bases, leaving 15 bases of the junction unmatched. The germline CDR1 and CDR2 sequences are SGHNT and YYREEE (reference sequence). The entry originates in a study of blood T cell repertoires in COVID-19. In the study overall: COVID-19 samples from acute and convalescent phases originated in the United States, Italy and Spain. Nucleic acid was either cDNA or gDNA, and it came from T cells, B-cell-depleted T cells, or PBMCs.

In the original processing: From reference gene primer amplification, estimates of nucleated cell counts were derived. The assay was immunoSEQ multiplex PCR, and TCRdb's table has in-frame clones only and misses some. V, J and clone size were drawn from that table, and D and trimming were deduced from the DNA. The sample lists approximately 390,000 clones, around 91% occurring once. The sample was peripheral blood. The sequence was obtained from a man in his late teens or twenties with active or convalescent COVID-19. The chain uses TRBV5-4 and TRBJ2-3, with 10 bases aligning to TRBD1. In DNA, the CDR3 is TGTGCCAGCAGCCCCCCGGGACAGGGGACCACAGAAAAGTATTTT. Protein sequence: CASSPPGQGTTEKYF.